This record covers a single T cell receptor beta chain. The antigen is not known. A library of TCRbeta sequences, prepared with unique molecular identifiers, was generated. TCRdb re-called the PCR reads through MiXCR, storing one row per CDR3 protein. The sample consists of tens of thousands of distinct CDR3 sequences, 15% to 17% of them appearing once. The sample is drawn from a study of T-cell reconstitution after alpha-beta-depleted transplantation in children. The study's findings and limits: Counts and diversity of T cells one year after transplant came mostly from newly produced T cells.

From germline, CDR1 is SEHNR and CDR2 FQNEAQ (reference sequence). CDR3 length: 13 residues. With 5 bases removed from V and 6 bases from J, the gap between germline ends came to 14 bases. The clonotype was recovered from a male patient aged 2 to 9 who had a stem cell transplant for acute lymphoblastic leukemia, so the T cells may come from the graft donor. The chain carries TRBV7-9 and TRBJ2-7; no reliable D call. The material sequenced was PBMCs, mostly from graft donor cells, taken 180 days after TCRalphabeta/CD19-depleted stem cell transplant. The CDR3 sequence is CASSPGPGSEQYF. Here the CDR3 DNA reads TGTGCCAGCAGCCCCGGACCGGGTTCCGAGCAGTACTTC.